A selection of T cell receptor beta chains follows, all from one sample in a study of molecular identifiers for immune sequencing clone quantification. TCRdb independently ran MiXCR on the PCR reads; one entry per CDR3 protein. The sample carries 400,000 to 600,000 distinct CDR3 sequences, roughly 25% recorded once. The sample was naive CD8+ T cells from blood, with Jurkat cell RNA spiked in. The receptors originated from a human donor in good health. Some libraries in this study had Jurkat cell RNA spiked in. Both conserved end residues are part of each CDR3. The D gene is left open where the match is weak. The size entry is marked missing in some rows and otherwise reads once, few, many or a size class.

size	V	D	J	CDR3	DNA
-	TRBV12-3/TRBV12-4	-	TRBJ2-2	CASSLAGERVNTGELFF	TGTGCCAGCAGTTTAGCCGGGGAGCGGGTGAACACCGGGGAGCTGTTTTTT
-	TRBV7-8	TRBD2	TRBJ2-2	CASSLVLAGGTPRSGELFF	TGTGCCAGCAGCTTAGTCCTAGCGGGGGGCACCCCCCGGTCCGGGGAGCTGTTTTTT
many	TRBV27	-	TRBJ2-7	CASSPLDNRYEQYF	TGTGCCAGCAGTCCCCTGGACAATCGATACGAGCAGTACTTC
few	TRBV4-3	-	TRBJ2-7	CASSQFRATGYEQYF	TGCGCCAGCAGCCAATTCAGGGCCACTGGGTACGAGCAGTACTTC
-	TRBV27	TRBD1	TRBJ1-4	CASSPQGGDEKLFF	TGTGCCAGCAGTCCACAGGGGGGGGATGAAAAACTGTTTTTT
few	TRBV24-1	-	TRBJ1-1	CATSDPLAGQEAFF	TGTGCCACCAGTGATCCCCTGGCGGGGCAGGAAGCTTTCTTT
few	TRBV9	TRBD1	TRBJ2-5	CASSARGLEQETQYF	TGTGCCAGCAGCGCAAGGGGGCTGGAGCAAGAGACCCAGTACTTC
few	TRBV20-1	TRBD2	TRBJ2-1	CSQKRDYSYNEQFF	TGCAGTCAAAAAAGGGACTACTCCTACAATGAGCAGTTCTTC
-	TRBV19	-	TRBJ1-5	CASSMFPRGNQPQHF	TGTGCCAGTAGTATGTTTCCGCGGGGTAATCAGCCCCAGCATTTT
-	TRBV4-2	TRBD2	TRBJ2-7	CASSQDGSGRGSSYEQYF	TGTGCCAGCAGCCAAGATGGGAGCGGGAGGGGGAGCTCCTACGAGCAGTACTTC
few	TRBV6-5	-	TRBJ2-3	CASSYSMETDTDTQYF	TGTGCCAGCAGTTACTCGATGGAGACGGATACAGATACGCAGTATTTT
few	TRBV6-6	-	TRBJ1-1	CASSYVAGGDTEAFF	TGTGCCAGCAGTTACGTAGCGGGGGGGGACACTGAAGCTTTCTTT
many	TRBV6-5	-	TRBJ1-1	CASSSLRRNTEAFF	TGTGCCAGCAGTTCCCTCCGGAGGAACACTGAAGCTTTCTTT
few	TRBV3-1	TRBD1	TRBJ1-2	CASSRSQGRPTYGYTF	TGTGCCAGCAGCCGCTCACAGGGGCGACCCACCTATGGCTACACCTTC
many	TRBV5-1	-	TRBJ2-1	CASSPNDFFYNEQFF	TGCGCCAGCAGCCCGAACGACTTCTTCTACAATGAGCAGTTCTTC
-	TRBV12-3/TRBV12-4	-	TRBJ1-4	CASSPDLGSFEKLFF	TGTGCCAGCAGTCCAGATCTGGGTTCGTTTGAAAAACTGTTTTTT
-	TRBV29-1	-	TRBJ1-2	CSVIRDSYYGYTF	TGCAGCGTTATACGGGATTCGTACTATGGCTACACCTTC
few	TRBV28	TRBD1	TRBJ2-7	CASSTGQKTYEQYF	TGTGCCAGCAGTACGGGACAGAAAACCTACGAGCAGTACTTC
-	TRBV27	-	TRBJ2-5	CASSLSGFETQYF	TGTGCCAGCAGTTTAAGTGGCTTTGAGACCCAGTACTTC
-	TRBV6-2/TRBV6-3	-	TRBJ2-7	CASTTEGGPPYEQYF	TGTGCCAGCACCACAGAGGGCGGGCCACCCTACGAGCAGTACTTC
-	TRBV27	-	TRBJ2-5	CASSSQYGQQETQYF	TGTGCCAGCAGTTCACAATACGGACAACAAGAGACCCAGTACTTC
many	TRBV6-6	-	TRBJ2-7	CASSLAHEQYF	TGTGCCAGCAGCCTTGCCCACGAGCAGTACTTC
many	TRBV7-9	-	TRBJ1-1	CASSPSEDAFF	TGTGCCAGCAGCCCTTCGGAGGATGCTTTCTTT
-	TRBV12-3/TRBV12-4	TRBD1	TRBJ2-1	CASRQTGGVYNEQFF	TGTGCCAGCAGACAGACAGGGGGAGTCTACAATGAGCAGTTCTTC
-	TRBV25-1	-	TRBJ1-1	CASSYGVLEAFF	TGTGCCAGCAGTTACGGAGTGCTTGAAGCTTTCTTT
many	TRBV7-9	-	TRBJ2-5	CASRYLGPQETQYF	TGTGCCAGTCGATACCTGGGCCCACAAGAGACCCAGTACTTC
-	TRBV9	TRBD2	TRBJ2-3	CASHSGTSDTDTQYF	TGTGCCAGCCACTCCGGGACTAGCGACACAGATACGCAGTATTTT
many	TRBV7-9	-	TRBJ1-3	CASSSPRAGNTIYF	TGTGCCAGCAGCTCCCCCCGGGCTGGAAACACCATATATTTT
-	TRBV13	-	TRBJ2-1	CASSLYSGEQFF	TGTGCCAGCAGCTTATACAGCGGTGAGCAGTTCTTC
-	TRBV19	-	TRBJ2-3	CASSIKDGGDTQYF	TGTGCCAGTAGTATAAAAGACGGTGGAGATACGCAGTATTTT
-	TRBV2	-	TRBJ1-1	CASRTLGTLNTEAFF	TGTGCCAGCAGGACCCTTGGGACCTTGAACACTGAAGCTTTCTTT
few	TRBV27	-	TRBJ1-1	CATRTADHTEAFF	TGTGCCACCCGGACAGCCGATCACACTGAAGCTTTCTTT
many	TRBV7-6	-	TRBJ2-2	CASSLGVANTGELFF	TGTGCCAGCAGCTTAGGGGTGGCGAACACCGGGGAGCTGTTTTTT
-	TRBV28	-	TRBJ2-7	CASSLRDTDYEQYF	TGTGCCAGCAGCCTCCGGGACACCGATTACGAGCAGTACTTC
few	TRBV19	-	TRBJ2-3	CASRDGPADTQYF	TGTGCCAGTAGAGACGGGCCGGCGGATACGCAGTATTTT
few	TRBV29-1	-	TRBJ2-5	CSVDGSGWEKTQYF	TGCAGCGTTGATGGGTCGGGGTGGGAGAAGACCCAGTACTTC
many	TRBV29-1	-	TRBJ1-1	CSVVQGLAFF	TGCAGCGTTGTTCAGGGGTTGGCTTTCTTT
few	TRBV6-6	TRBD1	TRBJ2-5	CASSGLGQGDGETQYF	TGTGCCAGCAGCGGTCTGGGACAGGGGGACGGGGAGACCCAGTACTTC
few	TRBV19	TRBD2	TRBJ2-5	CASSIGTSGAETQYF	TGTGCCAGTAGTATCGGGACTAGCGGGGCGGAGACCCAGTACTTC
many	TRBV24-1	-	TRBJ2-1	CATSDNVRDEQFF	TGTGCCACCAGTGACAATGTAAGGGATGAGCAGTTCTTC
-	TRBV6-1	-	TRBJ1-3	CASSEIPGETGNTIYF	TGTGCCAGCAGTGAAATCCCAGGGGAAACTGGAAACACCATATATTTT
once	TRBV7-6	-	TRBJ1-3	CASSLDPGSGNTIYF	TGTGCCAGCAGCTTAGATCCGGGCTCTGGAAACACCATATATTTT
few	TRBV6-5	TRBD1	TRBJ1-1	CASSVGTGGSGTEAFF	TGTGCCAGCAGCGTCGGAACAGGGGGCTCAGGGACTGAAGCTTTCTTT
-	TRBV5-1	TRBD1	TRBJ2-7	CASSLGQGGASYEQYF	TGCGCCAGCAGCCTGGGACAGGGGGGGGCCTCCTACGAGCAGTACTTC
few	TRBV28	-	TRBJ1-3	CAPGQAGNTIYF	TGTGCCCCGGGGCAGGCTGGAAACACCATATATTTT
many	TRBV19	TRBD1	TRBJ2-7	CASSSGTAPIYEQYF	TGTGCCAGTAGTTCTGGGACAGCGCCGATCTACGAGCAGTACTTC
many	TRBV4-2	-	TRBJ1-1	CASSQEGRSNTEAFF	TGTGCCAGCAGCCAGGAGGGACGGTCGAACACTGAAGCTTTCTTT
once	TRBV5-6	-	TRBJ2-3	CASTSWRVSADTQYF	TGTGCCAGCACCTCGTGGCGGGTGAGCGCAGATACGCAGTATTTT
many	TRBV5-1	-	TRBJ2-7	CASSLVEGNYEQYF	TGCGCCAGCAGCTTGGTTGAGGGGAACTACGAGCAGTACTTC
-	TRBV6-6	TRBD2	TRBJ2-3	CASSNPGLAVSDTQYF	TGTGCCAGCAGTAACCCGGGACTAGCGGTTTCCGATACGCAGTATTTT
few	TRBV20-1	TRBD2	TRBJ2-2	CSATAGGHLIGELFF	TGCAGTGCTACAGCGGGAGGGCACCTTATCGGGGAGCTGTTTTTT
-	TRBV27	-	TRBJ2-2	CASMGGPGLTGELFF	TGTGCCAGCATGGGGGGTCCCGGGCTCACCGGGGAGCTGTTTTTT
few	TRBV6-2/TRBV6-3	TRBD1	TRBJ1-1	CASSNSGTGNTEAFF	TGTGCCAGCAGTAACAGCGGGACAGGGAACACTGAAGCTTTCTTT
many	TRBV29-1	-	TRBJ2-5	CSVVVVPDSQETQYF	TGCAGCGTTGTAGTGGTCCCAGACAGTCAAGAGACCCAGTACTTC
few	TRBV19	-	TRBJ1-2	CASSIDVPTHINYGYTF	TGTGCCAGTAGTATTGACGTCCCGACCCATATTAACTATGGCTACACCTTC
few	TRBV27	-	TRBJ2-7	CASSLGGAGSYEQYF	TGTGCCAGCAGCCTAGGGGGGGCCGGGTCCTACGAGCAGTACTTC